This entry is about one T cell receptor beta chain. 5'RACE template switching generated TCR cDNA, adding a universal primer site and UMIs. MiXCR, applied by TCRdb to the 5' RACE reads, yields one record per CDR3 protein. The data show about 630,000 distinct CDR3 sequences, 12% seen once. Germline assignment: CDR1 SGHDT and CDR2 YYEEEE. The CDR3 totals 12 residues. The V segment lost 2 bases and the J segment 15 bases; nucleotides outside the gene matches: 9. These data originate in a study of T cells after yellow fever vaccination. At the level of the study: SMART-Seq v4 Ultra Low Input prepared the low-cell-number fractions.

This chain links TRBV5-6 with TRBJ2-3; 7 bases agree with TRBD2. This sample comprised PBMCs, obtained on the day of the yellow fever booster vaccination. The receptor was isolated from a young man who received the YFV17D yellow fever vaccine. CDR3 in DNA: TGTGCCAGCAGCTTCGCGGGAGCCCAAAATTATTTT. Translating gives CASSFAGAQNYF.